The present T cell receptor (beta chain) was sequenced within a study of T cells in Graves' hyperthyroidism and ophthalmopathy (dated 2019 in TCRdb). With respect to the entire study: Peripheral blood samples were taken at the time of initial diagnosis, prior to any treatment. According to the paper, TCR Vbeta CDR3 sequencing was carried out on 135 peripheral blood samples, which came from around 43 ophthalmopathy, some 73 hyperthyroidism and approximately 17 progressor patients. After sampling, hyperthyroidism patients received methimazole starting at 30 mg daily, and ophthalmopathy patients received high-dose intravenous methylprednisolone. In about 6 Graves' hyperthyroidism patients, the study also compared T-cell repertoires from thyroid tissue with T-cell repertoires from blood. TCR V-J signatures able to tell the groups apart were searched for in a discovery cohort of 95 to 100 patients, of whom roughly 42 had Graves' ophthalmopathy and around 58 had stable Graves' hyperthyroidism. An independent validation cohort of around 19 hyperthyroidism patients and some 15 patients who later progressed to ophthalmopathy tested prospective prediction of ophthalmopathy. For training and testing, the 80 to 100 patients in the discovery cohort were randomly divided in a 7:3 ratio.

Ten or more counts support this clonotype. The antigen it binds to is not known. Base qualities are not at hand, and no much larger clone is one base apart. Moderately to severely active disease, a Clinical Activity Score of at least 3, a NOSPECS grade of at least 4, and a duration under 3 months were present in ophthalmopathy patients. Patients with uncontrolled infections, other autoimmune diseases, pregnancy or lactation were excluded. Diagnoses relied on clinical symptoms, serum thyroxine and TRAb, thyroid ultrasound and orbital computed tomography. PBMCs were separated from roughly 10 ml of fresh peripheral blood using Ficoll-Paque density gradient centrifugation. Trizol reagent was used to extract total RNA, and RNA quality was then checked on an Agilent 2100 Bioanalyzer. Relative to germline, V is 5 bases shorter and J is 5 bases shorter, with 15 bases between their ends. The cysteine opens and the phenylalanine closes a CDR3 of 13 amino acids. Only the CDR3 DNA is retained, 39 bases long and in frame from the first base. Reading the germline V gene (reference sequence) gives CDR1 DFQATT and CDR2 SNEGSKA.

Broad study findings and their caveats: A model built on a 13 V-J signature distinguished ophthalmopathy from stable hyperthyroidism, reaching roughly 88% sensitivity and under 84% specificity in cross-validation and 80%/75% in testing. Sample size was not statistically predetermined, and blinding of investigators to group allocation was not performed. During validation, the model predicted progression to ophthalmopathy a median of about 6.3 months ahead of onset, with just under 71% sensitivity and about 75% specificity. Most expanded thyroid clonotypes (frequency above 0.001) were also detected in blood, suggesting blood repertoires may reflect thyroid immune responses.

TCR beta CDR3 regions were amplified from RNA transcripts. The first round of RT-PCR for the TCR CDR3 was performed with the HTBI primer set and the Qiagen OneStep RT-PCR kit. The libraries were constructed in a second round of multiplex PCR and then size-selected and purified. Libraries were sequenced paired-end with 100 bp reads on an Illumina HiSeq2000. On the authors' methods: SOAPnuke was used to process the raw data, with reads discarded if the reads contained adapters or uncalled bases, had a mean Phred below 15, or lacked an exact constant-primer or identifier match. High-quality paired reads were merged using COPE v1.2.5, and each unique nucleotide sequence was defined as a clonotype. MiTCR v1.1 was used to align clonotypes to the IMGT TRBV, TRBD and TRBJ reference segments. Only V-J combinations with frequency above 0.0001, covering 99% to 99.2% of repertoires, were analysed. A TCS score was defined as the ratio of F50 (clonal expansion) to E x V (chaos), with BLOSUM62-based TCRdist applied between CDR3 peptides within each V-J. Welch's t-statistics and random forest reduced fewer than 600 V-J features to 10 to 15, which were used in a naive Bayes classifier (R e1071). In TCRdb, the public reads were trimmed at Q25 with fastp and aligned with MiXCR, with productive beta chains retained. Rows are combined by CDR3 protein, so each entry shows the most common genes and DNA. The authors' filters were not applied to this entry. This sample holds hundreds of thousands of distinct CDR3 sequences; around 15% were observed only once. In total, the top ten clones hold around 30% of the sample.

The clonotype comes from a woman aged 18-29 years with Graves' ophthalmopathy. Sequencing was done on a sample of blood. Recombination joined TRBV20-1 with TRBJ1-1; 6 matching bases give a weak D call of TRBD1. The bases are TGCAGTGCTGATCTAGGGGGTGGGACTGAAGCTTTCTTT. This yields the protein CSADLGGGTEAFF.